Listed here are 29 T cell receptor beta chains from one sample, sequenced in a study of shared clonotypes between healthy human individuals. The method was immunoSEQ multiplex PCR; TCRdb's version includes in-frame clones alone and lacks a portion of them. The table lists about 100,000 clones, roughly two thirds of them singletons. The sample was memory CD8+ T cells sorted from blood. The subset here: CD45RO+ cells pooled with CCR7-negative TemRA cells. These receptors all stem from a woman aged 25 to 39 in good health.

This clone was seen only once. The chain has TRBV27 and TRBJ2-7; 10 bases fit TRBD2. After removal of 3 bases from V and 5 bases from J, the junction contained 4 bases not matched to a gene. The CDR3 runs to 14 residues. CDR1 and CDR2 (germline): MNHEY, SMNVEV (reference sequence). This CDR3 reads CASSFLAGVNEQYF. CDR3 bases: TGTGCCAGCAGTTTTCTAGCGGGAGTCAACGAGCAGTACTTC.

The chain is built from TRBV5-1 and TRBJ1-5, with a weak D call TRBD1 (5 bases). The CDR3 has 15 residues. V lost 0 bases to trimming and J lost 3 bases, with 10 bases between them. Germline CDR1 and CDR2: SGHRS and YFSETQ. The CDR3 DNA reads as TGCGCCAGCAGCTTGGGATCGGGGGTCAATCAGCCCCAGCATTTT. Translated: CASSLGSGVNQPQHF.

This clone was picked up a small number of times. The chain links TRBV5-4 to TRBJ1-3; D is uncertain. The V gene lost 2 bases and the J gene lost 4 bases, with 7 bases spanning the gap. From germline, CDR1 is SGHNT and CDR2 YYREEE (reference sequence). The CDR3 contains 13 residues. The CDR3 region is CASSFLGGNTIYF. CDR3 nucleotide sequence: TGTGCCAGCAGCTTCTTGGGAGGAAACACCATATATTTT.

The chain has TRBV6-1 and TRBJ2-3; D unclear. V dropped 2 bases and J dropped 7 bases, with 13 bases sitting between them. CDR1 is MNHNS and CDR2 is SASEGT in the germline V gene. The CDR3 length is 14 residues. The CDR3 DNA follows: TGTGCCAGCAGTGAACTTGAAGAGGTACATACGCAGTATTTT. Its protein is CASSELEEVHTQYF.

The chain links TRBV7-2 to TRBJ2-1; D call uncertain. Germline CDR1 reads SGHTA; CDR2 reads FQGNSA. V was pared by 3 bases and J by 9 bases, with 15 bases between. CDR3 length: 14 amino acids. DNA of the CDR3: TGTGCCAGCAGCTTTCGGTCTGACCTGGCTGAGCAGTTCTTC. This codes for CASSFRSDLAEQFF.

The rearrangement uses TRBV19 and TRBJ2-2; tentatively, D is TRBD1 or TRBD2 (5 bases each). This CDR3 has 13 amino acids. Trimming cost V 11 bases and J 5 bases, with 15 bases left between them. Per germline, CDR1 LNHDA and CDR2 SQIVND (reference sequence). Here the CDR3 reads CAVQVEGTGELFF. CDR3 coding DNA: TGTGCCGTTCAGGTAGAGGGGACCGGGGAGCTGTTTTTT.

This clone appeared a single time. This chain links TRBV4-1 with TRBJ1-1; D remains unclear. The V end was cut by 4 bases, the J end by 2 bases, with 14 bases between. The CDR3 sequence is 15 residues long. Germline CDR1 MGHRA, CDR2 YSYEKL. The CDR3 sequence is CASSPTGGLNTEAFF. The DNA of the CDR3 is TGCGCCAGCAGCCCTACGGGAGGCCTCAACACTGAAGCTTTCTTT.

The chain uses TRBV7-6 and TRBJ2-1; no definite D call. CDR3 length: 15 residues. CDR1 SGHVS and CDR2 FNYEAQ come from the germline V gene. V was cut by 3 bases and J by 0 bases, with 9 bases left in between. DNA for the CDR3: TGTGCCAGCAGCTTCGGGCGGCACTCCTACAATGAGCAGTTCTTC. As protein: CASSFGRHSYNEQFF.

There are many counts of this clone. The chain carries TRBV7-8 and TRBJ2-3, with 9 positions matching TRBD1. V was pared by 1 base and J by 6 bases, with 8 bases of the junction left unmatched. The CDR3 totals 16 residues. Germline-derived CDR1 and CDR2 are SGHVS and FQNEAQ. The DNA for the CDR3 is TGTGCCAGCAGCTTAGTGAACAGGGGGCCCCTGGATACGCAGTATTTT. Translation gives CASSLVNRGPLDTQYF. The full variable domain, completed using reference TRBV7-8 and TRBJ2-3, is GAGVSQSPRYKVAKRGQDVALRCDPISGHVSLFWYQQALGQGPEFLTYFQNEAQLDKSGLPSDRFFAERPEGSVSTLKIQRTQQEDSAVYLCASSLVNRGPLDTQYFGPGTRLTVL.

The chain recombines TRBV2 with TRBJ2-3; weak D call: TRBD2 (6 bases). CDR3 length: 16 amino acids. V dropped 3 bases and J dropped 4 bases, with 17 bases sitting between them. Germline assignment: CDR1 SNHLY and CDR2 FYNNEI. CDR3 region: CASSENWGLPPDTQYF. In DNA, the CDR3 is TGTGCCAGCAGTGAGAATTGGGGACTCCCACCAGATACGCAGTATTTT. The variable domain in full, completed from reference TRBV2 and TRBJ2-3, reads EPEVTQTPSHQVTQMGQEVILRCVPISNHLYFYWYRQILGQKVEFLVSFYNNEISEKSEIFDDQFSVERPDGSNFTLKIRSTKLEDSAMYFCASSENWGLPPDTQYFGPGTRLTVL.

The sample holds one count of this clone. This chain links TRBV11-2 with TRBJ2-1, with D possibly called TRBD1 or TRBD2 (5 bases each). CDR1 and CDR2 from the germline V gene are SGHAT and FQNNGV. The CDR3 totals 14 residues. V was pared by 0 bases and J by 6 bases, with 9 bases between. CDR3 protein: CASSLDGTSNEQFF. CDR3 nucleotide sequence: TGTGCCAGCAGCTTAGACGGGACCTCCAATGAGCAGTTCTTC.

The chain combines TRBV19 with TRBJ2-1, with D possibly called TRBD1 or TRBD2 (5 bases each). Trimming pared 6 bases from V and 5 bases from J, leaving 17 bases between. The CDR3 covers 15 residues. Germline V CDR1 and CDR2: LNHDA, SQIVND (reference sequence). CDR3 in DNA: TGTGCCAGTAGGGAGGCGGCAGACAGAAACAATGAGCAGTTCTTC. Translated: CASREAADRNNEQFF. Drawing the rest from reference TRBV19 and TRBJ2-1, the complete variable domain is DGGITQSPKYLFRKEGQNVTLSCEQNLNHDAMYWYRQDPGQGLRLIYYSQIVNDFQKGDIAEGYSVSREKKESFPLTVTSAQKNPTAFYLCASREAADRNNEQFFGPGTRLTVL.

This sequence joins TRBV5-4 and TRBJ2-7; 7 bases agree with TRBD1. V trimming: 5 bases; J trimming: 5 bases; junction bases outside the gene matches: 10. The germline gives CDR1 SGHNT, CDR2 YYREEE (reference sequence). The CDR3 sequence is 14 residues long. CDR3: CASRLTGNPHEQYF. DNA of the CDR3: TGTGCCAGCAGACTGACAGGGAACCCCCACGAGCAGTACTTC. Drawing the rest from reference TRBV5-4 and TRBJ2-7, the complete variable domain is ETGVTQSPTHLIKTRGQQVTLRCSSQSGHNTVSWYQQALGQGPQFIFQYYREEENGRGNFPPRFSGLQFPNYSSELNVNALELDDSALYLCASRLTGNPHEQYFGPGTRLTVT.

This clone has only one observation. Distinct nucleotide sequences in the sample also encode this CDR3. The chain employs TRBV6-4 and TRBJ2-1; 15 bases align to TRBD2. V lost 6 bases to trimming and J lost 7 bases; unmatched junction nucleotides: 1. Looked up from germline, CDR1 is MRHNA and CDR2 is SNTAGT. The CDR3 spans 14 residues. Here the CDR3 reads CASSGLAGGNEQFF. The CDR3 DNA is TGTGCCAGCAGCGGACTAGCGGGAGGGAATGAGCAGTTCTTC.

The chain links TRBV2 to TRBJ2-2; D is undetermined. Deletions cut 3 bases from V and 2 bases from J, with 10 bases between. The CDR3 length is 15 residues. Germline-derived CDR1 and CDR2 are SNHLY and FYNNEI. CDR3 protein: CASSDGIANTGELFF. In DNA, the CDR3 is TGTGCCAGCAGTGACGGAATAGCCAACACCGGGGAGCTGTTTTTT.

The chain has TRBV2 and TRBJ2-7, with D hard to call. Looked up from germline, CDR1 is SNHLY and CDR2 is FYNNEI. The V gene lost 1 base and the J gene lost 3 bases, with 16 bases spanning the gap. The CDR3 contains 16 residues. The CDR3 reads CASSEGADFSIYEQYF. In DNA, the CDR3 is TGTGCCAGCAGTGAAGGTGCGGATTTTTCGATCTACGAGCAGTACTTC.

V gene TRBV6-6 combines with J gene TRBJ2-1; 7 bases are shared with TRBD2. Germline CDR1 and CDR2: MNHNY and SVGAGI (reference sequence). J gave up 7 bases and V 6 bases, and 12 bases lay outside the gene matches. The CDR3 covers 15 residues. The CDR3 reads CASRPNFLADNEQFF. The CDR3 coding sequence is TGTGCCAGCAGACCAAATTTCCTAGCGGATAATGAGCAGTTCTTC.

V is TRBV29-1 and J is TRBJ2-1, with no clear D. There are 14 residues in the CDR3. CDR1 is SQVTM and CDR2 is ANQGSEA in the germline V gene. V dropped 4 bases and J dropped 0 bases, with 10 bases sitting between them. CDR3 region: CSVVHADSYNEQFF. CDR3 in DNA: TGCAGCGTTGTCCACGCGGACTCCTACAATGAGCAGTTCTTC.

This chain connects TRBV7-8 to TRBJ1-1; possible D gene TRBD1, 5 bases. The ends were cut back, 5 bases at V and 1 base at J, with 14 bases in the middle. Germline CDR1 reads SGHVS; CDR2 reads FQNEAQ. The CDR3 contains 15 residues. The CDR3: CASSPEGVPNTEAFF. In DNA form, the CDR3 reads TGTGCCAGCAGCCCGGAAGGGGTCCCGAACACTGAAGCTTTCTTT.

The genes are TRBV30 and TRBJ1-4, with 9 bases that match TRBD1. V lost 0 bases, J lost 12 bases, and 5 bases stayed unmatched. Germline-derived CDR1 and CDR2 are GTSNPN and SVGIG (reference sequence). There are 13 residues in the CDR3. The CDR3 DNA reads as TGTGCCTGGAGTGTCGGGACAGGGTTAGAACTGTTTTTT. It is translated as CAWSVGTGLELFF.

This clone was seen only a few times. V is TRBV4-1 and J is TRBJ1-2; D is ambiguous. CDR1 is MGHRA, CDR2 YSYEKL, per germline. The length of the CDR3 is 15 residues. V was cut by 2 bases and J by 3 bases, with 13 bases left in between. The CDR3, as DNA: TGCGCCAGCAGCCAAAACCTTCGGGAATACTATGGCTACACCTTC. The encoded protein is CASSQNLREYYGYTF.

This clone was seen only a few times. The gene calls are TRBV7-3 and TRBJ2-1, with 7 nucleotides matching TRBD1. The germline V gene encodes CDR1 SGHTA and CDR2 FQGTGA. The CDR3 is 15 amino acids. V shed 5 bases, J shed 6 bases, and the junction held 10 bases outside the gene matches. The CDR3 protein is CASSPRQGPTNEQFF. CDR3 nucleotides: TGTGCCAGCAGCCCGAGACAGGGTCCGACCAATGAGCAGTTCTTC.

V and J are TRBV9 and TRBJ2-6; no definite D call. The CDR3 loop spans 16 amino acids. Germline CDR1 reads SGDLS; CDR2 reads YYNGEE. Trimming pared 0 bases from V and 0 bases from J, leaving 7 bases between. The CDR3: CASSVASVSGANVLTF. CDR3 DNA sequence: TGTGCCAGCAGCGTAGCATCCGTCTCTGGGGCCAACGTCCTGACTTTC. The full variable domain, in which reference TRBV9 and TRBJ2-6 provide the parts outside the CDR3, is DSGVTQTPKHLITATGQRVTLRCSPRSGDLSVYWYQQSLDQGLQFLIQYYNGEERAKGNILERFSAQQFPDLHSELNLSSLELGDSALYFCASSVASVSGANVLTFGAGSRLTVL.

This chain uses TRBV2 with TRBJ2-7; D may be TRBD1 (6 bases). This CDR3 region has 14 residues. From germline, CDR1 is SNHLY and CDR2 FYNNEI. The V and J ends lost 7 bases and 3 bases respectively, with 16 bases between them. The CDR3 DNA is TGTGCCAGCAACAACGACAGGTTCCTCTACGAGCAGTACTTC. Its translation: CASNNDRFLYEQYF.

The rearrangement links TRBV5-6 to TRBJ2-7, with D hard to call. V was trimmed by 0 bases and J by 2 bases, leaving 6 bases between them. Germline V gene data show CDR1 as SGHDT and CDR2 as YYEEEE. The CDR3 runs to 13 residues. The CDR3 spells CASSLDRAYEQYF. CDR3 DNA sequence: TGTGCCAGCAGCTTGGACCGCGCCTACGAGCAGTACTTC.

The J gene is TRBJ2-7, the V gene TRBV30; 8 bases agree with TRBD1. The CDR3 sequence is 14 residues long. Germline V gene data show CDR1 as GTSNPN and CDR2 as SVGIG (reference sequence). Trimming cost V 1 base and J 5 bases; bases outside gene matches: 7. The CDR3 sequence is CAWSGPRGLDEQYF. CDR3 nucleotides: TGTGCCTGGAGTGGACCCAGGGGGCTGGACGAGCAGTACTTC.

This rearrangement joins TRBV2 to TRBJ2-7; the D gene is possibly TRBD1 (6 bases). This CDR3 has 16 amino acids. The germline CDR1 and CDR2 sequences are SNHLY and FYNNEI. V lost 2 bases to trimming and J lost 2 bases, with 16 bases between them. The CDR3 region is CASSEPGRGGAYEQYF. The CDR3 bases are TGTGCCAGCAGTGAACCAGGGAGAGGGGGTGCCTACGAGCAGTACTTC.

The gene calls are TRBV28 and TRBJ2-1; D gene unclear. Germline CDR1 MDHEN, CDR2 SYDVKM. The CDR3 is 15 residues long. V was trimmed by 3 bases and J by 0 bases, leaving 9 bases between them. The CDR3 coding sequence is TGTGCCAGCAGTTTCGGACCGAGCTCCTACAATGAGCAGTTCTTC. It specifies CASSFGPSSYNEQFF.

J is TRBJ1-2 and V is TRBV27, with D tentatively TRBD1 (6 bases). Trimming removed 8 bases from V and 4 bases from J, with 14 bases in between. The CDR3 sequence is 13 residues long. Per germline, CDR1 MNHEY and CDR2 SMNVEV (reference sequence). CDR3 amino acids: CASGSGASYGYTF. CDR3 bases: TGTGCCAGCGGGTCAGGGGCCAGCTATGGCTACACCTTC.